This TCR beta chain appears in the sequencing data of a study of Ad26.COV2.S vaccination and SARS-CoV-2 variants. Findings and caveats of the study: The study found higher spike-specific TCR breadth in vaccine than placebo recipients. Post-vaccination spike-specific CD8+ and CD4+ T cell responses reportedly had substantial breadth.

CDR3 length: 15 amino acids. Germline lookup yields CDR1 LGHDT and CDR2 YNNKEL (reference sequence). The trim removed 4 bases at V and 7 bases at J, leaving 7 bases unmatched. Concerning this clone: Its specificity is unknown.

TCRdb keeps only in-frame clones here, not all; method: immunoSEQ multiplex PCR. The table includes approximately 350,000 clones, roughly 85% detected once. Treatment denoted: around 19 received Ad26.COV2.S at low or high dose, single or two shots; about five received placebo; per-sample allocation not given. Sampling happened 63 days after the first vaccine or placebo injection. Participants' vaccine, an Ad26 vector, delivered Wuhan-strain SARS-CoV-2 spike. This clonotype was obtained from a person aged 18-60 years who received the Ad26.COV2.S COVID-19 vaccine or a placebo. The chain employs TRBV3-1 (or the pseudogene TRBV3-2) and TRBJ2-7, with 13 bases identical to TRBD2. The source was peripheral blood, collected in a trial of Ad26.COV2.S vaccine versus placebo. The CDR3 spells CASSRGTSGEVEQYF. The CDR3 DNA is TGTGCCAGCAGCCGCGGGACTAGCGGGGAGGTGGAGCAGTACTTC.